This TCR beta chain was found in a study of OX40 agonist ivuxolimab in advanced cancers. Study information: Mean age roughly 65 years, range about 23 to 79; roughly 82% male.

There are 15 residues in the CDR3. Germline-derived CDR1 and CDR2 are MNHEY and SVGAGI. With 1 base clipped from V and 3 bases from J, the junction kept 5 bases outside the gene matches. The method was immunoSEQ multiplex PCR; TCRdb's version includes in-frame clones alone and lacks a portion of them. The sample contains 55,000 to 65,000 clones, about 86% of which appear only once. General study findings and limits: At 0.1-3.0 mg/kg, partial responders had clonal expansion among the lowest observed. CD4+ and CD8+ blood T cells expanded clonally by week 6 at 0.1 to 3.0 mg/kg. Among T cells, CD8+ cells averaged more expanded clones than CD4+ cells.

In this sample, this clone turned up a few times. The antigen is undetermined. V and J are TRBV6-5 and TRBJ1-2, with 7 bases fitting TRBD1. This clonotype was obtained from an adult with an advanced solid tumor such as melanoma, head and neck, liver or kidney cancer. The sample in question was CD4+ or CD8+ T cells sorted from blood, obtained in a trial of the OX40 agonist ivuxolimab. CDR3 loop: CASSYWTGEYYGYTF. CDR3 in DNA: TGTGCCAGCAGTTACTGGACAGGCGAATACTATGGCTACACCTTC.